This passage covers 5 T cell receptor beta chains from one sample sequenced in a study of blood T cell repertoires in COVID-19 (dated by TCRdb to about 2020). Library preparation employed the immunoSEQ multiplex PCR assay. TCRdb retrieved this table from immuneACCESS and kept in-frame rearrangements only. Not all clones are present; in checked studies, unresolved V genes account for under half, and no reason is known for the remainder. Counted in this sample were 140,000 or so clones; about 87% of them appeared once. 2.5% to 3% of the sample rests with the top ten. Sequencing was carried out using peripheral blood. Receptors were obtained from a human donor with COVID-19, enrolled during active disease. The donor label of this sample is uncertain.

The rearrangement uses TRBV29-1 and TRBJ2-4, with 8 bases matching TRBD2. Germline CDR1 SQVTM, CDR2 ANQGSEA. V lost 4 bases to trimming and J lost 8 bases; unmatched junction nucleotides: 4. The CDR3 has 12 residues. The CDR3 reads CSVGHGGDIQYF. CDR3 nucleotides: TGCAGCGTTGGTCACGGGGGGGACATTCAGTACTTC.

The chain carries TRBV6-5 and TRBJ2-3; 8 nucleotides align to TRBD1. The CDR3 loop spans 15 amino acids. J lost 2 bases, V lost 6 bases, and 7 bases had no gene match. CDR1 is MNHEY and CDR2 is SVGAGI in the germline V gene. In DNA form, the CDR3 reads TGTGCCAGCAGCCCCACAGGGGGGCTCACAGATACGCAGTATTTT. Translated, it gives CASSPTGGLTDTQYF.

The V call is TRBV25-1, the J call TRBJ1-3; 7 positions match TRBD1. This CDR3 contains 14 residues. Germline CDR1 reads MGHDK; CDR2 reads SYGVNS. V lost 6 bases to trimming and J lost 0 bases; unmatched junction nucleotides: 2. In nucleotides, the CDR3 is TGTGCCAGCAGCAGGGGGTCCTCTGGAAACACCATATATTTT. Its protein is CASSRGSSGNTIYF.

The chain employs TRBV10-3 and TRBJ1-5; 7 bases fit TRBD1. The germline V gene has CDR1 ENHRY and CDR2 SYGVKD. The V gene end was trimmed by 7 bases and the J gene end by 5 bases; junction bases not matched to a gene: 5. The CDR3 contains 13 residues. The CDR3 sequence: CAIKQGEDQPQHF. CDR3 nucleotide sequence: TGTGCCATCAAGCAGGGGGAAGATCAGCCCCAGCATTTT.

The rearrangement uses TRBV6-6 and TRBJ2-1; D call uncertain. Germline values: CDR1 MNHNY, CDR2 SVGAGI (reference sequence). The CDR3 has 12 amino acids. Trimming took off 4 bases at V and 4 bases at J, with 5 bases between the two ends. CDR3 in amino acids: CASSLTYNEQFF. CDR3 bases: TGTGCCAGCAGTTTAACTTACAATGAGCAGTTCTTC.